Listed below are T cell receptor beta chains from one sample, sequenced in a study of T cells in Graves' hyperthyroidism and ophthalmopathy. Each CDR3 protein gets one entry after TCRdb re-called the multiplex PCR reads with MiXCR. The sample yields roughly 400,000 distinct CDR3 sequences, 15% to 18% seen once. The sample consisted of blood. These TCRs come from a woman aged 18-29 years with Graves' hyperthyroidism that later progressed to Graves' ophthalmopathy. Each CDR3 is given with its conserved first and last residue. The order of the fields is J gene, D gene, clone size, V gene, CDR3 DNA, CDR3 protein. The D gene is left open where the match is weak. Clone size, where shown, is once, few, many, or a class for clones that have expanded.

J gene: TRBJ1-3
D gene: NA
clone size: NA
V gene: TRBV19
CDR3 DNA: TGTGCCAGTACCTATTCGACAGATATTACTGGAAACACCATATATTTT
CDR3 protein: CASTYSTDITGNTIYF

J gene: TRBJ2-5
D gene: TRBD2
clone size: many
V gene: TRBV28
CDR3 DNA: TGTGCCAGCAGAGGAACTAGCGAAAATCTTCAAGAGACCCAGTACTTC
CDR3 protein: CASRGTSENLQETQYF

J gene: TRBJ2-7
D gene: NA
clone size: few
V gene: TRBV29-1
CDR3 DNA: TGCAGCGTTGGTGATCCGCCGGGCGAGCAGTACTTC
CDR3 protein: CSVGDPPGEQYF

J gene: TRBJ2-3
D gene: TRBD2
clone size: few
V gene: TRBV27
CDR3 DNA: TGTGCCAGCAGTAGCGGGAGAAGCACAGATACGCAGTATTTT
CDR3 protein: CASSSGRSTDTQYF

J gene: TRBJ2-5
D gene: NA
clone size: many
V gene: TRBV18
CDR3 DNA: TGTGCCAGCTCACGAACGGGACCCCGCGGGGAGACCCAGTACTTC
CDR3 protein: CASSRTGPRGETQYF

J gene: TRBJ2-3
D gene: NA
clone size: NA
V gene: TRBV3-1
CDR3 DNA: TGTGCCAGCAGCTCACAGGGTTTCGTGTATTTT
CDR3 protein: CASSSQGFVYF

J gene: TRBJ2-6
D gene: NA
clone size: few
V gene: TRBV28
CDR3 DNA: TGTGCCACCAAAAGCCTAAGACAGGCGTACCGGGGGGCCAACGTCCTGACTTTC
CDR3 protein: CATKSLRQAYRGANVLTF

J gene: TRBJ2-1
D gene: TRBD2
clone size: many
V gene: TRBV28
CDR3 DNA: TGTGCCAGCAGTTCCTCCCTGACTAGCGGGAGGGAGGGTAGCTCCTACAATGAGCAGTTCTTC
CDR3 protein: CASSSSLTSGREGSSYNEQFF

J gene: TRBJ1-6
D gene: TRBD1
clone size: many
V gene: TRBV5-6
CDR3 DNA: TGTGCCAGCAGCTTGGAAGCAGGGGGCGCATCACCCCTCCACTTT
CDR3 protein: CASSLEAGGASPLHF

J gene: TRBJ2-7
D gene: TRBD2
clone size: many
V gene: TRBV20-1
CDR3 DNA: TGCAGTGCTAGCGACCTCCCGGGACTAGCGGGCTACGAGCAGTACTTC
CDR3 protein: CSASDLPGLAGYEQYF

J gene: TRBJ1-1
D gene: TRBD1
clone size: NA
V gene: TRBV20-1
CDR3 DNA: TGCAGTGCTGGATCAGGGGGTGGGAACACTGAAGCTTTCTTT
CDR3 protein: CSAGSGGGNTEAFF

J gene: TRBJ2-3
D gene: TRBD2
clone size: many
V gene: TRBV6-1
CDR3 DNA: TGTGCCAGCACCGAGGGGAGGGAAGAAACAGATACGCAGTATTTT
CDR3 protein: CASTEGREETDTQYF

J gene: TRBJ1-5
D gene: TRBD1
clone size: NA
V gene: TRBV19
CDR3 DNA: TGTGCCAGTAGAGAAACAGGGGCCAATCAGCCCCAGCATTTT
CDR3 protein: CASRETGANQPQHF

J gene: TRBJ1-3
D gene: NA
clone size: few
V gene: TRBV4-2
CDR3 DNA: TGTGCCAGCATGGGGCAGGGGAGAAACACCATATATTTT
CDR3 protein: CASMGQGRNTIYF

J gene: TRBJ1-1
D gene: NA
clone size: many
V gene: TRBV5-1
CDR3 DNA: TGCGCCAGCAGCTACGGACAAGAAGCTTTCTTT
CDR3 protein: CASSYGQEAFF

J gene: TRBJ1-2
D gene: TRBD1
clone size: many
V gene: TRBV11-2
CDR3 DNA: TGTGCCACTACCCCATTTCACGGACAGGAGGAGAACTATGGCTACACCTTC
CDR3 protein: CATTPFHGQEENYGYTF

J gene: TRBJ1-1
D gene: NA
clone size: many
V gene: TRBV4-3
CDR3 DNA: TGCGCCAGCAGCCAAGATGGAGGGTGGAACACTGAAGCTTTCTTT
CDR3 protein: CASSQDGGWNTEAFF

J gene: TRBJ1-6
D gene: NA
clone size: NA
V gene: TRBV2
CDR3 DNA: TGTGCCAGCAGTGAGAGCCCCGAGCTAAATTCACCCCTCCACTTT
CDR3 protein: CASSESPELNSPLHF

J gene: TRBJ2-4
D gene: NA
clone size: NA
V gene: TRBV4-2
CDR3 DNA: TGTGCCAGCAGCCACTCTATATCCGCCAAAAACATTCAGTACTTC
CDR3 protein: CASSHSISAKNIQYF

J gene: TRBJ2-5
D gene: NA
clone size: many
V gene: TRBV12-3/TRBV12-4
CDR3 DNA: TGTGCCAGCAGTTTAGACAGATTAGAGACCCAGTACTTC
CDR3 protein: CASSLDRLETQYF

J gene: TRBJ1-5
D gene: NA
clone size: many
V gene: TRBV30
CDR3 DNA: TGTGCCTGGAGTGTACAATCGGGGAAGGGGCAGCCCCAGCATTTT
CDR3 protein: CAWSVQSGKGQPQHF

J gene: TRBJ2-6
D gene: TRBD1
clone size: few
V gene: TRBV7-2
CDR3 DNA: TGTGCCAGCAGCCGAGGACAGGGTTCTCTCTCTGGGGCCAACGTCCTGACTTTC
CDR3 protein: CASSRGQGSLSGANVLTF

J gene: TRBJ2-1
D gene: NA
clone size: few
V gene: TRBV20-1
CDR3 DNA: TGCAGTGCTAGGGGGGGTCTTCTTGATGAGCAGTTCTTC
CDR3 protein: CSARGGLLDEQFF

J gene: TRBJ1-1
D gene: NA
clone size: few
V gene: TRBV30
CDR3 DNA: TGTGCCTGGAGCAAATTTACAGGGACGCACTCTGAAGCTTTCTTT
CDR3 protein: CAWSKFTGTHSEAFF

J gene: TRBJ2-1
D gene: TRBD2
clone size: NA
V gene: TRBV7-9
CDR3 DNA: TGTGCCAGTGGTAGCGGGCCTGAGCAGTTCTTC
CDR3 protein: CASGSGPEQFF

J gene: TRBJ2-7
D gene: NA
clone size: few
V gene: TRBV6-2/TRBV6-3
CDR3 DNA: TGTGCCAGCAGGAAAAGGGACTCATCCTACGAGCAGTACTTC
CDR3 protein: CASRKRDSSYEQYF

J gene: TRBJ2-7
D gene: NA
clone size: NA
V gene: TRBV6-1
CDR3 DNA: TGTGCCAGCAGTAAATCTGACGACGAGCAGTACTTC
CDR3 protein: CASSKSDDEQYF

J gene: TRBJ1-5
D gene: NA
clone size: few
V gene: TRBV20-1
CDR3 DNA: TGCAGTGCTAGAGAGGGAGTGAGTCGCCAGCCCCAGCATTTT
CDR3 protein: CSAREGVSRQPQHF